These 23 T cell receptor beta chains came from one sample sequenced in a study of blood T cell repertoires in COVID-19. Here immunoSEQ multiplex PCR was the method, and the copy in TCRdb shows in-frame clones only, minus some. The repertoire includes roughly 100,000 clones, approximately 86% of them detected once, and approximately 2.9% sits in the top ten. Sequenced sample: peripheral blood. These receptors all stem from a man aged 45 to 65 with active or convalescent COVID-19.

The J gene is TRBJ1-1, the V gene TRBV7-2; D might be TRBD1 (5 bases). This CDR3 spans 18 amino acids. Germline loops: CDR1 SGHTA, CDR2 FQGNSA. V was trimmed by 0 bases and J by 6 bases, leaving 23 bases between them. DNA of the CDR3: TGTGCCAGCAGCTTAGCGGTTCCCCAGGGTGGGGTGATGGCTGAAGCTTTCTTT. Its protein product is CASSLAVPQGGVMAEAFF.

The chain recombines TRBV19 with TRBJ1-5; the D gene is possibly TRBD1 (6 bases). V was clipped by 4 bases and J by 1 base, with 8 bases between them. Germline loops: CDR1 LNHDA, CDR2 SQIVND (reference sequence). The CDR3 has 14 residues. The CDR3 here is CASSSQGSNQPQHF. CDR3 DNA: TGTGCCAGTAGTAGTCAGGGGAGCAATCAGCCCCAGCATTTT. Combining the CDR3 with reference TRBV19 and TRBJ1-5 gives the whole variable domain DGGITQSPKYLFRKEGQNVTLSCEQNLNHDAMYWYRQDPGQGLRLIYYSQIVNDFQKGDIAEGYSVSREKKESFPLTVTSAQKNPTAFYLCASSSQGSNQPQHFGDGTRLSIL.

The gene calls are TRBV28 and TRBJ1-2; TRBD1 aligns across 9 bases. CDR1 and CDR2 (germline): MDHEN, SYDVKM. The CDR3 is made up of 16 amino acids. V was clipped by 6 bases and J by 5 bases; unmatched bases: 13. The CDR3 region is CASRRKAGQGLYGYTF. The CDR3 DNA reads as TGTGCCAGCAGACGAAAAGCGGGACAGGGTCTTTATGGCTACACCTTC.

This chain joins TRBV5-1 and TRBJ2-6, with 8 nucleotides matching TRBD1. The CDR3 length is 17 residues. In germline, CDR1 is SGHRS, CDR2 YFSETQ. The trim removed 3 bases at V and 0 bases at J, leaving 5 bases unmatched. The CDR3 spells CASSSGGSSSGANVLTF. The DNA of the CDR3 is TGCGCCAGCAGCTCAGGGGGCTCCAGCTCTGGGGCCAACGTCCTGACTTTC. Drawing the rest from reference TRBV5-1 and TRBJ2-6, the complete variable domain is KAGVTQTPRYLIKTRGQQVTLSCSPISGHRSVSWYQQTPGQGLQFLFEYFSETQRNKGNFPGRFSGRQFSNSRSEMNVSTLELGDSALYLCASSSGGSSSGANVLTFGAGSRLTVL.

The chain links TRBV28 to TRBJ2-1; TRBD2 matches 8 bases. The CDR3 has 14 amino acids. Germline CDR1 and CDR2: MDHEN and SYDVKM. Trimming cost V 6 bases and J 7 bases; bases outside gene matches: 8. The CDR3 nucleotides are TGTGCCAGCAGATCCGGACTAGCAGCGAATGAGCAGTTCTTC. It yields the protein CASRSGLAANEQFF.

This clone occurred a few times. V gene TRBV5-6 combines with J gene TRBJ1-3; 7 bases line up with TRBD1. Germline CDR1 reads SGHDT; CDR2 reads YYEEEE. The junction had 6 bases not matched to a gene; V was cut back by 5 bases and J by 1 base. The CDR3 has 15 amino acids. CDR3 bases: TGTGCCAGCAGTTACAGGGGAGAGTCTGGAAACACCATATATTTT. Encoded protein: CASSYRGESGNTIYF.

The V and J genes are TRBV4-1 and TRBJ1-1; D unresolved. There are 15 residues in the CDR3. The V gene's germline CDR1 is MGHRA and CDR2 YSYEKL. With 0 bases removed from V and 2 bases from J, the gap between germline ends came to 10 bases. The CDR3 region has the DNA TGCGCCAGCAGCCAAGAGGGCTCTTTTAACACTGAAGCTTTCTTT. It translates to CASSQEGSFNTEAFF.

J is TRBJ2-3 and V is TRBV10-2; D perhaps matches TRBD1 (6 bases). The CDR3 is 12 amino acids. Trimming stripped 8 bases from V and 5 bases from J, with 11 bases between. CDR1 and CDR2 from the germline V gene are WSHSY and SAAADI. The CDR3 DNA reads TGCGCCAGCGGAGAAGGGGGAGATACGCAGTATTTT. This codes for CASGEGGDTQYF.

The table lists this clone with a count of one. The chain employs TRBV5-4 and TRBJ2-1; 7 bases line up with TRBD2. The CDR3 runs to 15 residues. CDR1 is SGHNT, CDR2 YYREEE, per germline (reference sequence). V trimming: 7 bases; J trimming: 0 bases; junction bases outside the gene matches: 7. The CDR3 region has the DNA TGTGCCAGCTCCCCTAGCGGAACCTCCTACAATGAGCAGTTCTTC. It encodes CASSPSGTSYNEQFF.

The V and J genes are TRBV4-1 and TRBJ2-3; 7 bases are a match to TRBD2. V shed 0 bases, J shed 9 bases, and the junction held 6 bases outside the gene matches. Germline V gene data show CDR1 as MGHRA and CDR2 as YSYEKL. The CDR3 sequence is 14 residues long. CDR3 nucleotide sequence: TGCGCCAGCAGCCAAGATGGGGACGGGGGGACGCAGTATTTT. It is translated as CASSQDGDGGTQYF.

V gene TRBV7-9 combines with J gene TRBJ2-5, with 14 bases matching TRBD2. V shed 1 base, J shed 4 bases, and the junction held 2 bases outside the gene matches. Germline V gives CDR1 SEHNR, CDR2 FQNEAQ (reference sequence). The CDR3 has 16 amino acids. CDR3 region: CASSLDGLAGGETQYF. CDR3 sequence (DNA): TGTGCCAGCAGCTTAGATGGACTAGCGGGGGGAGAGACCCAGTACTTC.

As regards this clone: Other DNA sequences in the sample encode the same CDR3. The V call is TRBV30, the J call TRBJ1-5; a weak D match, TRBD1 (6 bases). Trimming shortened V by 1 base and J by 2 bases, and 6 bases separated the two germline ends. The CDR3 covers 13 residues. CDR1 is GTSNPN, CDR2 SVGIG, per germline (reference sequence). The CDR3 DNA is TGTGCCTGGAGTGCAGGGGGCAATCAGCCCCAGCATTTT. Its translation: CAWSAGGNQPQHF. The full variable domain, completed using reference TRBV30 and TRBJ1-5, is SQTIHQWPATLVQPVGSPLSLECTVEGTSNPNLYWYRQAAGRGLQLLFYSVGIGQISSEVPQNLSASRPQDRQFILSSKKLLLSDSGFYLCAWSAGGNQPQHFGDGTRLSIL.

The CDR3: CASSDLGQGFYEQYF. CDR3 bases: TGTGCCAGCAGTGATTTGGGACAGGGGTTCTACGAGCAGTACTTC. V usage is TRBV6-1 and J usage is TRBJ2-7, with 10 bases identical to TRBD1. The V gene end was trimmed by 3 bases and the J gene end by 3 bases; junction bases not matched to a gene: 5. Germline loops: CDR1 MNHNS, CDR2 SASEGT. CDR3 length: 15 residues.

The chain links TRBV28 to TRBJ1-4, with a weak D call TRBD1 (5 bases). The CDR3 loop spans 14 amino acids. Looked up from germline, CDR1 is MDHEN and CDR2 is SYDVKM. The CDR3 DNA sequence: TGTGCTGGGGGGTCAGGTGCAACTAATGAAAAACTGTTTTTT. Its translation: CAGGSGATNEKLFF.

The chain is built from TRBV4-1 and TRBJ1-5; 11 nucleotides line up with TRBD1. Germline CDR1 MGHRA, CDR2 YSYEKL. Trimming at V came to 1 base and at J to 7 bases, leaving 12 bases not matched to a gene. This CDR3 comprises 18 residues. This CDR3 reads CASSQAHSRTGGGQPQHF. The CDR3 bases are TGCGCCAGCAGCCAAGCTCATTCAAGGACAGGGGGCGGCCAGCCCCAGCATTTT.

CDR3 nucleotides: TGTGCCAGCAGACGGGACAGGGGGCCATACGAGCAGTACTTC. It yields the protein CASRRDRGPYEQYF. The chain has TRBV27 and TRBJ2-7; 12 nucleotides align to TRBD1. CDR1 MNHEY and CDR2 SMNVEV come from the germline V gene (reference sequence). Trimming at V came to 6 bases and at J to 4 bases, leaving 4 bases not matched to a gene. The CDR3 spans 14 residues.

This chain uses TRBV3-1 (or the pseudogene TRBV3-2) with TRBJ2-2; TRBD2 aligns across 8 bases. CDR1 and CDR2 from the germline V gene are LGHDT and YNNKEL (reference sequence). Germline trimming cut 4 bases from V and 7 bases from J; bases unmatched to any gene: 2. CDR3 length: 13 residues. CDR3 bases: TGTGCCAGCAGCCTTGGGACTAGCGGGGAGCTGTTTTTT. Encoded protein: CASSLGTSGELFF.

V is TRBV6-5 and J is TRBJ2-7, with 9 bases aligning to TRBD2. The CDR3 has 15 amino acids. Losses at the gene ends were 0 bases for V and 1 base for J; bases not matched to a gene: 1. CDR1 is MNHEY and CDR2 is SVGAGI in the germline V gene. The CDR3: CASSYSLAGSYEQYF. CDR3 coding DNA: TGTGCCAGCAGTTACTCCCTAGCGGGGTCCTACGAGCAGTACTTC.

The chain combines TRBV28 with TRBJ1-2; D possibly corresponds to TRBD1 (5 bases). The CDR3 totals 14 residues. Trimming left V 1 base short and J 2 bases short, with 8 bases between. The germline CDR1 and CDR2 sequences are MDHEN and SYDVKM. In DNA form, the CDR3 reads TGTGCCAGCAGTTTATCACAGGAGAACTATGGCTACACCTTC. It specifies CASSLSQENYGYTF.

J is TRBJ1-5 and V is TRBV5-8, with TRBD1 matching over 9 bases. The CDR3 is 18 residues long. Germline V gene sequence: CDR1 SGHTS, CDR2 YDEGEE. With V trimmed by 0 bases and J by 3 bases, 10 bases remained unmatched. DNA of the CDR3: TGTGCCAGCAGCTTGGGATTCGCGGACAGGGGCAACAATCAGCCCCAGCATTTT. This codes for CASSLGFADRGNNQPQHF.

The chain employs TRBV24-1 and TRBJ2-5; TRBD1 aligns across 8 bases. The J segment lost 5 bases and the V segment lost 4 bases, leaving 5 bases of the junction unmatched. The CDR3 contains 14 residues. CDR1 and CDR2 from the germline V gene are KGHDR and SFDVKD. The CDR3 sequence: CATSDLTGAETQYF. CDR3 sequence (DNA): TGTGCCACCAGTGACTTGACAGGGGCGGAGACCCAGTACTTC.

This clone has just one count. V is TRBV28 and J is TRBJ1-6, with TRBD1 matching over 8 bases. V dropped 4 bases and J dropped 7; count of bases not matched to a gene: 6. Per the germline V gene, CDR1 is MDHEN and CDR2 is SYDVKM. The CDR3 runs to 15 residues. The CDR3 sequence is CASSYGTGLNSPLHF. CDR3 nucleotides: TGTGCCAGCAGTTATGGGACAGGTCTGAATTCACCCCTCCACTTT.

This clone was seen once. This chain joins TRBV6-4 and TRBJ2-3; 10 nucleotides match TRBD1. Germline lookup yields CDR1 MRHNA and CDR2 SNTAGT. CDR3 length: 15 amino acids. J was trimmed by 1 base and V by 2 bases; bases with no gene match: 0. The CDR3 region is CASSDGTGGTDTQYF. CDR3 sequence (DNA): TGTGCCAGCAGTGACGGGACAGGGGGCACAGATACGCAGTATTTT.